One and the same sample provided the 15 T cell receptor beta chains below, sequenced in a study of blood T cell repertoires in COVID-19. The assay was immunoSEQ multiplex PCR, and TCRdb's table has in-frame clones only and misses some. The sample gives 150,000 to 200,000 clones, about four fifths of which show up once; around a sixth is in the top ten. The sequenced sample was PBMCs or T cells enriched from blood (not recorded which). These TCRs come from a man between 60 and 70 years old who had recovered from COVID-19.

Ten or more counts support this clone. The chain is built from TRBV5-1 and TRBJ2-7; 8 bases are shared with TRBD1. In germline, CDR1 is SGHRS, CDR2 YFSETQ. The J segment lost 2 bases and the V segment lost 4 bases, leaving 5 bases of the junction unmatched. CDR3 size: 14 residues. For the CDR3, the DNA is TGCGCCAGCAGCCAGACAGGGGATGCCTACGAGCAGTACTTC. This encodes CASSQTGDAYEQYF.

The gene calls are TRBV27 and TRBJ2-5, with D perhaps matching TRBD2 (5 bases). V shed 3 bases and J shed 4 bases, with 21 bases lying between them. The germline V gene has CDR1 MNHEY and CDR2 SMNVEV (reference sequence). This CDR3 comprises 17 residues. CDR3 amino acids: CASSLWSVAGTRETQYF. In DNA, the CDR3 is TGTGCCAGCAGTTTGTGGTCTGTGGCGGGCACGAGAGAGACCCAGTACTTC.

The V gene is TRBV5-8, the J gene TRBJ1-6; no reliable D call. The CDR3 totals 15 residues. Germline CDR1 and CDR2: SGHTS and YDEGEE. Trimming shortened V by 1 base and J by 9 bases, and 14 bases separated the two germline ends. The CDR3 reads CASSLSGSFFSPLHF. CDR3 nucleotides: TGTGCCAGCAGCTTGTCGGGGAGTTTCTTTTCACCCCTCCACTTT.

The J gene is TRBJ1-4, the V gene TRBV28; D remains ambiguous. The ends were cut back, 6 bases at V and 9 bases at J, with 17 bases in the middle. Germline-derived CDR1 and CDR2 are MDHEN and SYDVKM. This CDR3 has 14 amino acids. CDR3 nucleotide sequence: TGTGCCAGCAGCCTACTGGGCCGCAACCAAAAACTGTTTTTT. Translation: CASSLLGRNQKLFF.

This chain uses TRBV19 with TRBJ2-7, with TRBD1 identical over 7 bases. The length of the CDR3 is 13 residues. Trimming at V came to 5 bases and at J to 6 bases, leaving 7 bases not matched to a gene. Germline loops: CDR1 LNHDA, CDR2 SQIVND (reference sequence). CDR3 residues: CASSAGGRSEQYF. CDR3 bases: TGTGCCAGTAGTGCAGGGGGACGATCCGAGCAGTACTTC. Filled out from reference TRBV19 and TRBJ2-7, the complete variable domain reads DGGITQSPKYLFRKEGQNVTLSCEQNLNHDAMYWYRQDPGQGLRLIYYSQIVNDFQKGDIAEGYSVSREKKESFPLTVTSAQKNPTAFYLCASSAGGRSEQYFGPGTRLTVT.

The J gene is TRBJ2-7, the V gene TRBV27; tentatively, D is TRBD2 (7 bases). The germline gives CDR1 MNHEY, CDR2 SMNVEV (reference sequence). The CDR3 length is 11 residues. Trimming stripped 7 bases from V and 6 bases from J, with 10 bases between. CDR3 DNA: TGTGCCAGCATGAGGGGGGGCGAGCAGTACTTC. Its protein is CASMRGGEQYF.

The CDR3 is CASSFSAARTIHYEQYF. The CDR3 DNA reads as TGTGCCAGCAGCTTTTCCGCCGCCCGGACAATTCACTACGAGCAGTACTTC. This chain joins TRBV5-4 and TRBJ2-7; perhaps TRBD1 as D (5 bases). Trimming took off 2 bases at V and 3 bases at J, with 21 bases between the two ends. The CDR3 is 17 amino acids. The germline V gene encodes CDR1 SGHNT and CDR2 YYREEE (reference sequence).

The V gene is TRBV19, the J gene TRBJ2-1; 12 bases are a match to TRBD2. Trimming removed 5 bases from V and 7 bases from J; junction bases left unmatched: 6. This CDR3 has 15 amino acids. Germline V gives CDR1 LNHDA, CDR2 SQIVND (reference sequence). The CDR3 coding sequence is TGTGCCAGTAGTCCTAGCGGGAGGGCGGGGAATGAGCAGTTCTTC. Amino acids: CASSPSGRAGNEQFF. The full variable domain, completed using reference TRBV19 and TRBJ2-1, is DGGITQSPKYLFRKEGQNVTLSCEQNLNHDAMYWYRQDPGQGLRLIYYSQIVNDFQKGDIAEGYSVSREKKESFPLTVTSAQKNPTAFYLCASSPSGRAGNEQFFGPGTRLTVL.

This chain joins TRBV5-1 and TRBJ2-3, with 9 bases fitting TRBD2. V shed 4 bases and J 2 bases; nucleotides not matched to a gene: 14. The CDR3 has 18 amino acids. The germline gives CDR1 SGHRS, CDR2 YFSETQ. The CDR3 DNA reads TGCGCCAGCAGCCCGGGGCCCGGGGTAGCGGGGGTCACAGATACGCAGTATTTT. It specifies CASSPGPGVAGVTDTQYF.

This clone was recorded many times. The CDR3 loop is CSASLPGTGELFF. CDR3 bases: TGCAGTGCTAGTCTGCCGGGCACCGGGGAGCTGTTTTTT. V usage is TRBV20-1 and J usage is TRBJ2-2; no definite D call. This CDR3 spans 13 amino acids. Germline V gene data show CDR1 as DFQATT and CDR2 as SNEGSKA (reference sequence). V lost 3 bases and J lost 4, with 9 bases in between.

This chain links TRBV28 with TRBJ1-1; no definite D call. The CDR3 extends over 17 amino acids. Germline V gene data show CDR1 as MDHEN and CDR2 as SYDVKM. The ends were cut back, 3 bases at V and 0 bases at J, with 17 bases in the middle. The CDR3 loop is CASSFPPRGRLNTEAFF. Here the CDR3 DNA reads TGTGCCAGCAGTTTTCCCCCACGGGGAAGGTTGAACACTGAAGCTTTCTTT.

The chain has TRBV7-2 and TRBJ2-2; 9 positions agree with TRBD2. V was pared by 3 bases and J by 5 bases, with 7 bases of the junction left unmatched. The CDR3 runs 16 residues. CDR1 is SGHTA and CDR2 is FQGNSA in the germline V gene. CDR3 DNA sequence: TGTGCCAGCAGCTTTAATAGCCTAGCGGGAACCGGGGAGCTGTTTTTT. This codes for CASSFNSLAGTGELFF.

The chain employs TRBV14 and TRBJ1-1; TRBD1 aligns across 8 bases. Germline CDR1 reads SGHDN; CDR2 reads FVKESK. The length of the CDR3 is 15 residues. J gave up 5 bases and V 2 bases, and 7 bases lay outside the gene matches. CDR3 residues: CASSQRTGRITEAFF. CDR3 sequence (DNA): TGTGCCAGCAGCCAAAGGACAGGGCGTATTACTGAAGCTTTCTTT. Full variable domain (rest looked up from reference TRBV14 and TRBJ1-1): EAGVTQFPSHSVIEKGQTVTLRCDPISGHDNLYWYRRVMGKEIKFLLHFVKESKQDESGMPNNRFLAERTGGTYSTLKVQPAELEDSGVYFCASSQRTGRITEAFFGQGTRLTVV.

This clone was detected only once. The chain's CDR3 is CASSSGLAGANTGELFF. CDR3 coding DNA: TGCGCCAGCAGCTCGGGACTAGCGGGGGCCAACACCGGGGAGCTGTTTTTT. The V call is TRBV5-1, the J call TRBJ2-2; the match to TRBD2 covers 14 bases. The V gene end was trimmed by 3 bases and the J gene end by 2 bases; junction bases not matched to a gene: 3. Germline values: CDR1 SGHRS, CDR2 YFSETQ. This CDR3 spans 17 amino acids. Combining the CDR3 with reference TRBV5-1 and TRBJ2-2 gives the whole variable domain KAGVTQTPRYLIKTRGQQVTLSCSPISGHRSVSWYQQTPGQGLQFLFEYFSETQRNKGNFPGRFSGRQFSNSRSEMNVSTLELGDSALYLCASSSGLAGANTGELFFGEGSRLTVL.

The chain recombines TRBV29-1 with TRBJ1-6; D gene ambiguous. The germline gives CDR1 SQVTM, CDR2 ANQGSEA. CDR3 size: 13 residues. The V gene lost 6 bases and the J gene lost 5 bases, with 11 bases spanning the gap. The CDR3 bases are TGCAGCGTACGACTGTCCGATAATTCACCCCTCCACTTT. Translation gives CSVRLSDNSPLHF.